This paragraph covers one T cell receptor beta chain sequence. Antigen: not known. The same CDR3 can be traced to other DNA sequences in this sample. The data are from a study of radiotherapy plus CTLA-4 blockade in lung cancer. Study details: With roughly 28% of patients having disease control, objective responses were seen in roughly 18%. The study, taken as a whole, reports: In blood, TCR clones derived from the tumor expanded after radiotherapy plus ipilimumab. Increased serum interferon-beta after radiation also reportedly predicted response strongly.

Repertoires were generated with immunoSEQ multiplex PCR, while TCRdb's copy carries only in-frame clones and drops some. In the table there are roughly 50,000 clones, roughly 84% of which are singletons. With ipilimumab providing CTLA-4 blockade, focal radiation was administered to patients who had chemo-refractory metastatic non-small-cell lung cancer. In germline, CDR1 is SGHTA, CDR2 FQGNSA. The CDR3 extends over 14 amino acids. Trimming removed 4 bases at V and 0 bases at J, with 9 bases between. The starting material was peripheral blood, obtained from a patient treated with radiotherapy plus ipilimumab. The clonotype was recovered from a human donor with non-small cell lung cancer whose response to radiotherapy plus ipilimumab could not be evaluated. V gene TRBV7-2 combines with J gene TRBJ1-1; no clear D gene. DNA for the CDR3: TGTGCCAGCAGCTCGCAGGTTATGAACACTGAAGCTTTCTTT. Amino acids: CASSSQVMNTEAFF.